This TCR beta chain is from a study of OX40 agonist ivuxolimab in advanced cancers. Background on the whole study: Ivuxolimab was a fully human IgG2 agonistic monoclonal antibody targeting the costimulatory receptor OX40 (CD134). Partial responses occurred in three dose-escalation patients, of whom one had hepatocellular carcinoma and two had cutaneous melanoma. Intravenous ivuxolimab was administered to patients every 2 weeks at six dose levels: 0.01, 0.1, 0.3, 1.5, 3 and 10 mg/kg. Of the roughly 50 dose-escalation patients, hepatocellular carcinoma was present in 19, melanoma in approximately 15, renal cell carcinoma in 9 and head and neck cancer in 9. The point of sequencing TCRbeta in the periphery was to test whether ivuxolimab changed TCR sequence diversity and drove clonal T-cell expansion. Prior anti-PD-1, anti-PD-L1 or anti-CTLA-4 therapy was permitted, and checkpoint inhibitors had been received by about 44% of dose-escalation patients. The paper describes the monotherapy dose-escalation part (N of about 52 patients) of the phase I trial of ivuxolimab. In the dose-escalation cohort, over 65% of patients were male, and the mean age was about 55 years, with a range of about 23 to 80. Results and caveats for the whole study, not just this receptor: The antigen specificity of the clonally expanded peripheral T cells was not determined. In partial responders in the 0.1-3.0 mg/kg groups, normalized peripheral clonal expansion was found to be among the lowest, especially among CD8+ T cells. After ivuxolimab, expanded clones were on average more numerous among CD8+ T cells than among CD4+ T cells. Clonal expansion of both CD4+ and CD8+ blood T cells was observed from baseline to week 6 at doses 0.1 to 3.0 mg/kg. Low levels of normalized T-cell clonal expansion were also shown by some nonresponding patients.

Genomic DNA was extracted from sorted cells for sequencing of the TCRbeta CDR3 region. The immunoSEQ Assay was used for sequencing of TCRbeta CDR3 regions. TCRdb's version of the immuneACCESS table is confined to in-frame rearrangements and falls short of the full clone set. An unresolved V gene accounts for under half of the shortfall where checked; the remainder is of unknown origin. The sample includes 7,500 to 8,500 clones, with approximately 72% observed a single time. The ten largest account for around 17% of the sample. For this clone: Its antigen is currently not known. No much larger clone exists at a distance of one base, and base qualities are not known.

Patients with a history of autoimmune disease or receiving systemic immunosuppression were excluded from the trial. Peripheral blood for TCR sequencing was collected from all dose cohorts at baseline, on cycle 4 day 1, and on cycle 7 day 1. Samples were obtained from an open-label, multicenter, first-in-human phase I dose-escalation trial of ivuxolimab. Adults with locally advanced or metastatic melanoma, renal cell, hepatocellular, or head and neck squamous cell carcinoma were enrolled in the trial. CD4+ and CD8+ T cells were sorted separately from peripheral blood before TCR sequencing. The material sequenced was CD4+ or CD8+ T cells sorted from blood, taken in a trial of the OX40 agonist ivuxolimab. This clonotype was obtained from an adult with an advanced solid tumor such as melanoma, head and neck, liver or kidney cancer.

The nucleotides are TGTGCCAGCAGCACCCCCTCCCCAGACAGGGGGTCCGCGAATGAGCAGTTCTTC. Its translation reads: CASSTPSPDRGSANEQFF. The chain is encoded by TRBV9 joined to TRBJ2-1, with 9 middle bases fitting TRBD1. Reading the germline V gene gives CDR1 SGDLS and CDR2 YYNGEE. V is cut back by 4 bases and J by 7 bases, with 18 bases in the junction unmatched. From cysteine to phenylalanine, the CDR3 is 18 amino acids long. Only CDR3 DNA remains: 54 bases, in frame from the first base.